The 23 T cell receptor beta chains below come from one sample, sequenced in a study of blood T cell repertoires in COVID-19. Profiling relied on immunoSEQ multiplex PCR, and the TCRdb table lists in-frame clones only, not all of them. This sample yields 150,000 to 200,000 clones, of which roughly 80% are seen a single time; about 4.9% belongs to the top ten. The sequenced sample was peripheral blood. The receptors shown here come from a woman between 25 and 40 years old with acute or convalescent COVID-19.

V and J are TRBV24-1 and TRBJ2-3; the D gene is possibly TRBD1 (9 bases). Per germline, CDR1 KGHDR and CDR2 SFDVKD. The V and J ends lost 3 bases and 4 bases respectively, with 22 bases between them. The CDR3 length is 18 residues. The CDR3 DNA is TGTGCCACCAGTGATGGCGGGGGGACAGGGTCGAAGGCAGATACGCAGTATTTT. It codes for CATSDGGGTGSKADTQYF.

This clone occurred once. The chain joins TRBV2 to TRBJ1-5; 11 bases fit TRBD1. Germline loops: CDR1 SNHLY, CDR2 FYNNEI. The CDR3 has 18 amino acids. J was trimmed by 1 base and V by 2 bases; bases with no gene match: 7. CDR3 sequence reads: CASSESQDRGRSNQPQHF. The DNA for the CDR3 is TGTGCCAGCAGTGAAAGTCAGGACAGGGGGCGAAGCAATCAGCCCCAGCATTTT.

The V call is TRBV19, the J call TRBJ1-3; the match to TRBD1 covers 7 bases. The CDR3 consists of 16 residues. Germline lookup yields CDR1 LNHDA and CDR2 SQIVND (reference sequence). V was clipped by 3 bases and J by 1 base; unmatched bases: 6. Here the CDR3 reads CASSIYRDSSGNTIYF. CDR3 in DNA: TGTGCCAGTAGTATCTACCGGGACAGTTCTGGAAACACCATATATTTT.

The genes are TRBV23-1 and TRBJ2-2, with TRBD1 identical over 9 bases. TRBV23-1 is an ORF; its function is uncertain. The V segment lost 3 bases and the J segment 0 bases; nucleotides outside the gene matches: 2. The CDR3 totals 16 residues. Here the CDR3 reads CASSHRTGANTGELFF. In DNA form, the CDR3 reads TGCGCCAGCAGTCACAGGACAGGGGCGAACACCGGGGAGCTGTTTTTT.

This chain links TRBV12-3 or TRBV12-4 with TRBJ1-4, with D uncertain. Trimming left V 6 bases short and J 5 bases short, with 4 bases between. The CDR3 loop spans 11 amino acids. CDR3 sequence: CASRSNEKLFF. Written as DNA, the CDR3 is TGTGCCAGCAGGTCGAATGAAAAACTGTTTTTT.

In its sample, this clone was seen once. The chain is built from TRBV30 and TRBJ1-4, with TRBD1 matching 12 bases. V shed 2 bases, J shed 11 bases, and the junction held 9 bases outside the gene matches. The CDR3 contains 15 residues. From germline, CDR1 is GTSNPN and CDR2 SVGIG (reference sequence). In DNA form, the CDR3 reads TGTGCCTGGAGTTTTAGATCCGGGACAGGGGGCAAACTGTTTTTT. Translation gives CAWSFRSGTGGKLFF.

This clone has just one count. The J gene is TRBJ2-1, the V gene TRBV5-1, with 7 positions matching TRBD2. Germline V lookup: CDR1 SGHRS, CDR2 YFSETQ. The CDR3 length is 15 residues. Trimming removed 0 bases from V and 5 bases from J; junction bases left unmatched: 5. The CDR3 DNA follows: TGCGCCAGCAGCTTGGCGGGGGGTAGCCACAATGAGCAGTTCTTC. Its translation is CASSLAGGSHNEQFF.

The chain joins TRBV27 to TRBJ2-3, with 7 bases matching TRBD2. This CDR3 comprises 16 residues. After removal of 5 bases from V and 2 bases from J, the junction contained 10 bases not matched to a gene. CDR1 MNHEY and CDR2 SMNVEV come from the germline V gene (reference sequence). The CDR3 DNA reads TGTGCCAGCAGTGGGCGAAGAAGCGGGGACACAGATACGCAGTATTTT. Translation gives CASSGRRSGDTDTQYF.

In its sample, this clone was seen once. V usage is TRBV28 and J usage is TRBJ1-1, with D unresolved. Germline assignment: CDR1 MDHEN and CDR2 SYDVKM. V lost 2 bases, J lost 0 bases, and 7 bases lay in between. This CDR3 comprises 14 residues. Written as DNA, the CDR3 is TGTGCCAGCAGTTTAGTTACGGTGAACACTGAAGCTTTCTTT. This codes for CASSLVTVNTEAFF. Complete variable domain (other parts from reference TRBV28 and TRBJ1-1): DVKVTQSSRYLVKRTGEKVFLECVQDMDHENMFWYRQDPGLGLRLIYFSYDVKMKEKGDIPEGYSVSREKKERFSLILESASTNQTSMYLCASSLVTVNTEAFFGQGTRLTVV.

Concerning this clone: Germline is not matched at one junction end, which may reflect a read error. The chain carries TRBV9 and TRBJ2-4, with 10 bases matching TRBD2. This CDR3 contains 12 residues. From germline, CDR1 is SGDLS and CDR2 YYNGEE. The CDR3 here is CASTGGSGRVHF. CDR3 coding DNA: TGTGCCAGCACCGGGGGCAGCGGGAGGGTACACTTC.

This clone occurred once. This rearrangement joins TRBV11-2 to TRBJ2-5, with D possibly matching TRBD1 (5 bases). CDR3 length: 15 amino acids. Germline V CDR1 and CDR2: SGHAT, FQNNGV. V shed 6 bases and J shed 5 bases, with 19 bases lying between them. The CDR3, as DNA: TGTGCCAGCAGGCCCCAGGGTAACCCTTTGGAGACCCAGTACTTC. The encoded protein is CASRPQGNPLETQYF. The whole variable domain, filled in from reference TRBV11-2 and TRBJ2-5, reads EAGVAQSPRYKIIEKRQSVAFWCNPISGHATLYWYQQILGQGPKLLIQFQNNGVVDDSQLPKDRFSAERLKGVDSTLKIQPAKLEDSAVYLCASRPQGNPLETQYFGPGTRLLVL.

The gene calls are TRBV5-1 and TRBJ2-7, with D possibly being TRBD2 (5 bases). V gave up 0 bases and J gave up 5 bases, with 9 bases separating them. The length of the CDR3 is 13 residues. Germline CDR1 reads SGHRS; CDR2 reads YFSETQ. The CDR3 sequence: CASSLEVRDEQYF. The CDR3 DNA sequence: TGCGCCAGCAGCTTGGAGGTGAGGGACGAGCAGTACTTC.

The chain links TRBV28 to TRBJ1-2; 7 nucleotides line up with TRBD1. Per germline, CDR1 MDHEN and CDR2 SYDVKM. This CDR3 comprises 16 residues. The V and J ends lost 7 bases and 7 bases, in that order; junction bases with no gene match: 18. CDR3 nucleotides: TGTGCCAGCACCCGGTCCAGGGGGGAAGGTGTGGGTGGCTACACCTTC. Translating gives CASTRSRGEGVGGYTF.

V is TRBV6-5 and J is TRBJ1-1; D remains unclear. The CDR3 length is 15 residues. Germline V gene data show CDR1 as MNHEY and CDR2 as SVGAGI. Between the trimmed V and J ends, which lost 7 bases and 2 bases, there was a span of 17 bases. The CDR3 DNA reads TGTGCCAGCAAATCGGGAGGGTTTATTAACACTGAAGCTTTCTTT. Its translation is CASKSGGFINTEAFF.

This clone was seen a single time. V usage is TRBV15 and J usage is TRBJ2-2, with 8 bases identical to TRBD2. Trimming took 3 bases from V and 0 from J; bases not matched to a gene: 12. The CDR3 covers 19 residues. Per the germline V gene, CDR1 is LNHNV and CDR2 is YYDKDF (reference sequence). Here the CDR3 reads CATSSLPGGPTSNTGELFF. In nucleotides, the CDR3 is TGTGCCACCAGCAGCCTCCCGGGGGGGCCAACCTCGAACACCGGGGAGCTGTTTTTT.

This clone was counted a few times. The rearrangement uses TRBV28 and TRBJ1-2; no clear D gene. The V end lost 7 bases, the J end lost 1 base, and 7 bases lay between the germline ends. Germline values: CDR1 MDHEN, CDR2 SYDVKM. The length of the CDR3 is 12 residues. The CDR3 sequence is CASMGDNYGYTF. The CDR3 DNA sequence: TGTGCCAGCATGGGCGATAACTATGGCTACACCTTC.

V gene TRBV5-4 combines with J gene TRBJ2-2; 10 nucleotides align to TRBD2. The CDR3 totals 16 residues. V shed 4 bases, J shed 5 bases, and the junction held 8 bases outside the gene matches. Germline lookup yields CDR1 SGHNT and CDR2 YYREEE (reference sequence). The CDR3: CASSIKLAGTTGELFF. The CDR3 coding sequence is TGTGCCAGCAGCATAAAACTAGCGGGGACGACCGGGGAGCTGTTTTTT.

This clone came up a few times. The rearrangement joins TRBV10-2 to TRBJ1-6; D not resolved. CDR1 WSHSY and CDR2 SAAADI come from the germline V gene. The CDR3 is 11 residues long. Trimming removed 5 bases at V and 7 bases at J, with 3 bases between. The CDR3 nucleotides read TGCGCCAGCAGTTCAAATTCACCCCTCCACTTT. Protein: CASSSNSPLHF.

This clone was counted only a few times. The chain recombines TRBV2 with TRBJ2-1; possible D gene TRBD1, 5 bases. The V and J ends lost 11 bases and 5 bases respectively, with 19 bases between them. CDR1 is SNHLY and CDR2 is FYNNEI in the germline V gene. The CDR3 has 14 residues. The CDR3 protein is CASKVQELNNEQFF. CDR3 nucleotides: TGTGCCTCAAAGGTACAGGAGTTAAACAATGAGCAGTTCTTC.

The rearrangement joins TRBV28 to TRBJ2-4; possible D gene TRBD2, 7 bases. Per the germline V gene, CDR1 is MDHEN and CDR2 is SYDVKM. Trimming removed 5 bases from V and 4 bases from J, with 15 bases in between. The CDR3 is 15 residues long. CDR3 nucleotide sequence: TGTGCCAGCAGTCCAACGGGGGGCGGTAAAAACATTCAGTACTTC. Amino acids: CASSPTGGGKNIQYF.

The genes are TRBV27 and TRBJ2-6; D is undetermined. CDR1 is MNHEY, CDR2 SMNVEV, per germline (reference sequence). CDR3 length: 15 amino acids. The germline V and J ends were trimmed by 6 bases and 0 bases, with 9 bases remaining between them. CDR3 amino acids: CASSLISSGANVLTF. The CDR3 DNA reads as TGTGCCAGCAGCCTTATCAGCTCTGGGGCCAACGTCCTGACTTTC. The full variable domain, completed using reference TRBV27 and TRBJ2-6, is EAQVTQNPRYLITVTGKKLTVTCSQNMNHEYMSWYRQDPGLGLRQIYYSMNVEVTDKGDVPEGYKVSRKEKRNFPLILESPSPNQTSLYFCASSLISSGANVLTFGAGSRLTVL.

The chain recombines TRBV25-1 with TRBJ2-3, with D possibly being TRBD1 (6 bases). Germline V gene lookup returns CDR1 MGHDK and CDR2 SYGVNS. Trimming stripped 6 bases from V and 3 bases from J, with 13 bases between. This CDR3 has 14 residues. This CDR3 is CASRRGISTDTQYF. The CDR3 nucleotides are TGTGCCAGCAGAAGGGGGATTTCGACAGATACGCAGTATTTT.

The V and J genes are TRBV10-1 and TRBJ2-2; 10 nucleotides line up with TRBD2. The trim removed 8 bases at V and 8 bases at J, leaving 11 bases unmatched. This CDR3 contains 15 residues. CDR1 and CDR2 (germline): WNHNN, SYGVQD (reference sequence). The CDR3 DNA follows: TGCGCCAGCGCCCCAGCGGGAGGGCCAACGGGGGAGCTGTTTTTT. It translates to CASAPAGGPTGELFF.